The clone carrying this T cell receptor (beta chain) was counted a few times. Its matching antigen is unknown. TCRdb processed the 5' RACE reads anew with MiXCR; each CDR3 protein has one entry. Among fewer than 650,000 distinct CDR3 sequences listed, about an eighth were seen once. This record belongs to a study of CD8 T cells in ankylosing spondylitis. Broader study findings: There was a TCR beta motif, made of fewer than 10 highly homologous variants, that appeared characteristic of ankylosing spondylitis blood.

Trimming left V 5 bases short and J 0 bases short, with 9 bases between. Germline assignment: CDR1 SGHRS and CDR2 YFSETQ. The CDR3 has 14 amino acids. The TCR originated in a male donor with ankylosing spondylitis. Sequenced: blood, either unsorted or a sorted T cell fraction (not recorded which). The chain couples TRBV5-1 to TRBJ2-1; D not resolved. CDR3 residues: CASSMGGSYNEQFF. The CDR3, as DNA: TGCGCCAGCAGTATGGGCGGCTCCTACAATGAGCAGTTCTTC.